The 21 T cell receptor beta chains listed next were all sequenced from one sample in a study of cytomegalovirus exposure and HLA in healthy donors. Researchers ran the PCR with 60 Vbeta and 13 Jbeta primers. Some clones are missing from TCRdb's copy, which holds only in-frame ones; the method was immunoSEQ multiplex PCR. The sample contains about 280,000 clones, approximately 90% of which appear only once. Source material: PBMCs. The receptors here all came from a woman between 18 and 29 years old in good health and CMV-seronegative.

The chain carries TRBV10-2 and TRBJ1-5; D gene unclear. V lost 6 bases and J lost 5, with 17 bases in between. The CDR3 is 15 amino acids. The germline V gene encodes CDR1 WSHSY and CDR2 SAAADI. The CDR3 sequence: CASREQGSSYQPQHF. In nucleotides, the CDR3 is TGCGCCAGCAGGGAACAAGGGAGTTCTTATCAGCCCCAGCATTTT.

The V call is TRBV6-6, the J call TRBJ1-1; TRBD1 is a possible D gene (6 bases). CDR3 length: 15 residues. Trimming cost V 7 bases and J 1 base, with 16 bases left between them. Germline lookup yields CDR1 MNHNY and CDR2 SVGAGI (reference sequence). CDR3 bases: TGTGCCAGCACCCCGACAGGTATCACGAACACTGAAGCTTTCTTT. Protein: CASTPTGITNTEAFF.

This clone was detected only once. V usage is TRBV5-1 and J usage is TRBJ2-5; the D is unclear. CDR1 is SGHRS and CDR2 is YFSETQ in the germline V gene. The CDR3 contains 11 residues. Trimming stripped 0 bases from V and 14 bases from J, with 11 bases between. The CDR3 nucleotides are TGCGCCAGCAGCTTGGACACCATATTTTACTTC. Translation: CASSLDTIFYF.

The chain couples TRBV2 to TRBJ1-6, with D possibly TRBD1 on 5 matching bases. The CDR3 is 20 residues long. The V end was cut by 0 bases, the J end by 7 bases, with 25 bases between. Germline values: CDR1 SNHLY, CDR2 FYNNEI. CDR3 nucleotides: TGTGCCAGCAGTGAAGCGCAGTTATCAACAGGCCCCGGGGGGAATTCACCCCTCCACTTT. It translates to CASSEAQLSTGPGGNSPLHF.

The chain uses TRBV29-1 and TRBJ2-2; 10 nucleotides match TRBD2. The CDR3 contains 14 residues. The germline V gene encodes CDR1 SQVTM and CDR2 ANQGSEA. With V trimmed by 6 bases and J by 4 bases, 5 bases remained unmatched. The CDR3 DNA sequence: TGCAGCGTGGAGACTAGCGGGCTCACCGGGGAGCTGTTTTTT. Translating it yields CSVETSGLTGELFF.

This clone has just one count. The chain employs TRBV10-3 and TRBJ1-1; TRBD1 matches at 7 bases. The germline CDR1 and CDR2 sequences are ENHRY and SYGVKD. The CDR3 spans 13 residues. V trimming: 10 bases; J trimming: 0 bases; junction bases outside the gene matches: 5. The CDR3 DNA sequence: TGTGCCACCGAAAGGGGGCTGAACACTGAAGCTTTCTTT. Encoded protein: CATERGLNTEAFF.

V usage is TRBV30 and J usage is TRBJ2-3, with TRBD2 as a possible D gene (6 bases). There are 16 residues in the CDR3. V was pared by 0 bases and J by 0 bases, with 13 bases between. Germline-derived CDR1 and CDR2 are GTSNPN and SVGIG (reference sequence). The CDR3, as DNA: TGTGCCTGGAGTGTACTCTGGACTACCAGCACAGATACGCAGTATTTT. Translation gives CAWSVLWTTSTDTQYF.

The V gene is TRBV5-1, the J gene TRBJ2-3; D is possibly TRBD2 (5 bases). Between the trimmed V and J ends, which lost 4 bases and 0 bases, there was a span of 12 bases. The CDR3 is 15 residues long. In germline, CDR1 is SGHRS, CDR2 YFSETQ. For the CDR3, the DNA is TGCGCCAGCAGCCCCGGACTTTCTAGCACAGATACGCAGTATTTT. As protein: CASSPGLSSTDTQYF.

The chain links TRBV19 to TRBJ2-4, with 10 bases that match TRBD2. Germline values: CDR1 LNHDA, CDR2 SQIVND (reference sequence). Losses at the gene ends were 2 bases for V and 2 bases for J; bases not matched to a gene: 9. This CDR3 contains 18 residues. The CDR3 nucleotides are TGTGCCAGTAGTATAAGCGGGGGGGCAATTAGGACCAAAAACATTCAGTACTTC. Encoded protein: CASSISGGAIRTKNIQYF.

This chain joins TRBV4-1 and TRBJ2-3; 8 bases line up with TRBD2. The V and J ends lost 1 base and 1 base, in that order; junction bases with no gene match: 13. The germline gives CDR1 MGHRA, CDR2 YSYEKL. This CDR3 has 19 amino acids. The CDR3, as DNA: TGCGCCAGCAGCCAAGGATTCCGGAGGCGGGGGGCCCGCACAGATACGCAGTATTTT. It codes for CASSQGFRRRGARTDTQYF.

The V gene is TRBV10-3, the J gene TRBJ1-3; the D is unclear. In germline, CDR1 is ENHRY, CDR2 SYGVKD. CDR3 size: 12 residues. V was pared by 4 bases and J by 4 bases, with 5 bases between. CDR3 residues: CAISGGGNTIYF. The CDR3 DNA sequence: TGTGCCATCAGTGGAGGGGGAAACACCATATATTTT.

The chain is built from TRBV9 and TRBJ2-5; TRBD2 matches 10 bases. This CDR3 spans 14 amino acids. Per the germline V gene, CDR1 is SGDLS and CDR2 is YYNGEE. V shed 3 bases, J shed 4 bases, and the junction held 3 bases outside the gene matches. CDR3 in DNA: TGTGCCAGCAGCGGAGCGGGGGGGCTAGAGACCCAGTACTTC. Protein product: CASSGAGGLETQYF. Full variable domain (outside the CDR3, taken from reference TRBV9 and TRBJ2-5): DSGVTQTPKHLITATGQRVTLRCSPRSGDLSVYWYQQSLDQGLQFLIQYYNGEERAKGNILERFSAQQFPDLHSELNLSSLELGDSALYFCASSGAGGLETQYFGPGTRLLVL.

This clone was counted a single time. The chain recombines TRBV10-2 with TRBJ1-3, with 8 bases identical to TRBD1. Germline V lookup: CDR1 WSHSY, CDR2 SAAADI. The junction had 7 bases not matched to a gene; V was cut back by 6 bases and J by 0 bases. The CDR3 has 16 amino acids. The CDR3 DNA reads TGCGCCAGCAGACCCGACAGGGGAGTCTCTGGAAACACCATATATTTT. Its protein product is CASRPDRGVSGNTIYF.

The gene calls are TRBV27 and TRBJ1-3, with TRBD1 matching over 11 bases. The CDR3 is made up of 13 amino acids. Trimming took 9 bases from V and 7 from J; bases not matched to a gene: 5. Germline CDR1 reads MNHEY; CDR2 reads SMNVEV (reference sequence). CDR3 in DNA: TGTGCCAGTGGACAGGGGGCAAGTAACACCATATATTTT. Translating it yields CASGQGASNTIYF.

This sequence joins TRBV18 and TRBJ2-7; 7 positions match TRBD1. Trimming at V came to 8 bases and at J to 9 bases, leaving 10 bases not matched to a gene. From germline, CDR1 is KGHSH and CDR2 LQKENI. The CDR3 loop spans 12 amino acids. The CDR3 DNA follows: TGTGCCAGCCGCCCACAGGGGTCTGTGCAGTACTTC. Encoded protein: CASRPQGSVQYF.

CDR3 in amino acids: CAIGGGGNTIYF. CDR3 nucleotide sequence: TGTGCCATCGGGGGGGGAGGAAACACCATATATTTT. The chain combines TRBV10-3 with TRBJ1-3, with a possible D match to TRBD1 (5 bases). V shed 8 bases and J shed 4 bases, with 9 bases lying between them. CDR3 size: 12 residues. The V gene's germline CDR1 is ENHRY and CDR2 SYGVKD.

V usage is TRBV27 and J usage is TRBJ1-1, with 8 nucleotides matching TRBD1. This CDR3 region has 16 residues. Unmatched junction bases numbered 6, after V lost 2 bases and J lost 1 base. The V gene's germline CDR1 is MNHEY and CDR2 SMNVEV (reference sequence). CDR3 loop: CASSLLPGQGNTEAFF. CDR3 in DNA: TGTGCCAGCAGTTTACTCCCCGGACAGGGGAACACTGAAGCTTTCTTT.

This clone was recorded only once. The junction departs from germline at one end; a sequencing error may be responsible. The V call is TRBV7-9, the J call TRBJ2-7, with D tentatively TRBD2 (6 bases). CDR1 is SEHNR and CDR2 is FQNEAQ in the germline V gene (reference sequence). The CDR3 contains 14 residues. CDR3 amino acids: CSSSLARGSYEQYF. The CDR3 DNA is TGTTCCAGCAGCTTAGCCCGGGGGTCCTACGAGCAGTACTTC.

The chain employs TRBV30 and TRBJ2-7; 7 bases fit TRBD1. The germline V gene encodes CDR1 GTSNPN and CDR2 SVGIG (reference sequence). The CDR3 extends over 15 amino acids. V lost 3 bases, J lost 3 bases, and 11 bases stayed unmatched. The chain's CDR3 is CAWRARDSDCYEQYF. The CDR3 region has the DNA TGTGCCTGGAGAGCCCGGGACAGCGATTGCTACGAGCAGTACTTC.

The chain couples TRBV4-1 to TRBJ2-5; D perhaps matches TRBD1 (6 bases). The germline V gene has CDR1 MGHRA and CDR2 YSYEKL. V shed 3 bases and J shed 4 bases, with 6 bases lying between them. This CDR3 is 12 amino acids long. The CDR3 protein is CASSHRGETQYF. CDR3 DNA: TGCGCCAGCAGCCACAGGGGAGAGACCCAGTACTTC.

This clone was seen once. V usage is TRBV10-1 and J usage is TRBJ1-1, with 8 nucleotides matching TRBD1. Germline values: CDR1 WNHNN, CDR2 SYGVQD (reference sequence). Trimming cost V 2 bases and J 5 bases; bases outside gene matches: 7. The CDR3 runs to 15 residues. The CDR3 here is CASSEMQGAGTEAFF. The CDR3, as DNA: TGCGCCAGCAGTGAGATGCAGGGGGCCGGGACTGAAGCTTTCTTT.